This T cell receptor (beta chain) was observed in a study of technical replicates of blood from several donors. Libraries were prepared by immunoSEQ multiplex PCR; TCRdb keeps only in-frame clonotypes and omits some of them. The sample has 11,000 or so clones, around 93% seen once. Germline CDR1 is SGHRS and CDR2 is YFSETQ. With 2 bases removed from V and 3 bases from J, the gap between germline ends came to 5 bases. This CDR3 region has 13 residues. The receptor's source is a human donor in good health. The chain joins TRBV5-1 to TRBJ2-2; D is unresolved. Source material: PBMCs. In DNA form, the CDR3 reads TGCGCCAGCAGCTTAGAGGACACCGGGGAGCTGTTTTTT. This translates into CASSLEDTGELFF. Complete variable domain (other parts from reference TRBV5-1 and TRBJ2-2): KAGVTQTPRYLIKTRGQQVTLSCSPISGHRSVSWYQQTPGQGLQFLFEYFSETQRNKGNFPGRFSGRQFSNSRSEMNVSTLELGDSALYLCASSLEDTGELFFGEGSRLTVL.